This entry describes one T cell receptor beta chain. What it recognizes is unknown. There are 17 residues in the CDR3. The germline CDR1 and CDR2 sequences are SEHNR and FQNEAQ (reference sequence). V lost 5 bases to trimming and J lost 4 bases; unmatched junction nucleotides: 11. These data belong to a study of cytomegalovirus exposure and HLA in healthy donors. Whole-study findings and limits: In vitro experiments confirmed that three CMV-associated chains were specific for CMV antigens.

With 60 Vbeta and 13 Jbeta primers, the PCR was carried out. Assay used: immunoSEQ multiplex PCR; TCRdb lists only in-frame clones, some missing. Altogether 150,000 to 200,000 clones are present, more than 75% being singletons, with the ten largest covering 9.5% to 10%. The genes are TRBV7-9 and TRBJ2-1; 10 bases agree with TRBD2. Sequencing input: PBMCs. The receptor was derived from a man aged 18 to 29 in good health and CMV-seropositive. For the CDR3, the DNA is TGTGCCAGCAGCCCAACTTCCGGACTAGCGGCATACAATGAGCAGTTCTTC. Encoded protein: CASSPTSGLAAYNEQFF.